These T cell receptor beta chains were read from a single sample in a study of blood T cell repertoires in COVID-19. Generated by immunoSEQ multiplex PCR, the TCRdb table keeps only in-frame clones and is missing some. The sample includes over 250,000 clones, over 75% seen only once; the top ten take under 15%. The sample consisted of peripheral blood. All receptors derive from a woman aged 55 to 70 with acute or convalescent COVID-19. Each CDR3 is given with its conserved first and last residue. The D gene is left open where the match is weak. A row's size may be missing; if present it is once, few, many or a size class.

cdr3_nt | cdr3_aa | j_call | v_call | d_call | clone_size
TGTGCCAGCAGTTACTCGGCAGGGGCAAACTATGGCTACACCTTC | CASSYSAGANYGYTF | TRBJ1-2 | TRBV6-5 | NA | NA
TGTGCCACCAGTGATCCAGGGAGGGTCTATGGCTACACCTTC | CATSDPGRVYGYTF | TRBJ1-2 | TRBV24-1 | NA | NA
TGTGCCACCCTGACAGGGGGGGGAACTGAAGCTTTCTTT | CATLTGGGTEAFF | TRBJ1-1 | TRBV28 | TRBD1 | NA
TGCGCCAGCAGCTTCGGGGGCAATCAGCCCCAGCATTTT | CASSFGGNQPQHF | TRBJ1-5 | TRBV5-1 | NA | NA
TGTGCCAGCAGGCCGCGACAAGTGGTTCCTCAGCCCCAGCATTTT | CASRPRQVVPQPQHF | TRBJ1-5 | TRBV6-5 | NA | NA
TGTGCCAGCGAGGCGGGGGGGCCTTCCTACAATGAGCAGTTCTTC | CASEAGGPSYNEQFF | TRBJ2-1 | TRBV2 | TRBD2 | NA
TGTGCCATCGGTGGCAGCTCCTACGAGCAGTACTTC | CAIGGSSYEQYF | TRBJ2-7 | TRBV10-3 | NA | NA
TGTGCCAGCAGCTTGCAGGGTTCGGACAATGAGCAGTTCTTC | CASSLQGSDNEQFF | TRBJ2-1 | TRBV11-2 | NA | once
TGTGCCAGCAGCTTAGAAGCGGGGGGAACCTACGAGCAGTACTTC | CASSLEAGGTYEQYF | TRBJ2-7 | TRBV11-1 | TRBD2 | NA
TGTGCCAGCAGCAGAAACAGGGACGAGCAGTACTTC | CASSRNRDEQYF | TRBJ2-7 | TRBV7-8 | NA | NA
TGTGCCACCACTAAACCTCGGGAAGGGCGACGATACTATGGCTACACCTTC | CATTKPREGRRYYGYTF | TRBJ1-2 | TRBV24-1 | NA | NA
TGTGCCAGCAGCTTGAAAGTAACTAGCACAGATACGCAGTATTTT | CASSLKVTSTDTQYF | TRBJ2-3 | TRBV5-4 | NA | NA
TGTGCCAGCAGTTCCCAGAGGGGGGGAAAGACCCAGTACTTC | CASSSQRGGKTQYF | TRBJ2-5 | TRBV27 | NA | once
TGTGCCAGCAGTTTTTGGACAGGTTACAATGAGCAGTTCTTC | CASSFWTGYNEQFF | TRBJ2-1 | TRBV28 | TRBD1 | NA
TGTGCCAGCAGTTCGGGTGGAACGCAGTATTTT | CASSSGGTQYF | TRBJ2-3 | TRBV6-2/TRBV6-3 | NA | NA
TGTGCCAGCAGTTTCTATCGGGAGACCCAGTACTTC | CASSFYRETQYF | TRBJ2-5 | TRBV12-3/TRBV12-4 | NA | NA
TGTGCCAGCAGCTTGGGAACAGGGAACTATGGCTACACCTTC | CASSLGTGNYGYTF | TRBJ1-2 | TRBV7-9 | NA | few
TGTGCCTGGAGTCCGGGGGTTCAGCCCCAGCATTTT | CAWSPGVQPQHF | TRBJ1-5 | TRBV30 | NA | NA
TGTGCCAGCAGCCCGATCCAGGTATTCACTGAAGCTTTCTTT | CASSPIQVFTEAFF | TRBJ1-1 | TRBV5-6 | NA | NA
TGTGCCAGCAGTTTAGGGGGGGGAGCGGAAGCTTTCTTT | CASSLGGGAEAFF | TRBJ1-1 | TRBV12-3/TRBV12-4 | NA | NA
TGTGCCAGTAGTATAGAGCGGCCCAACACCGGGGAGCTGTTTTTT | CASSIERPNTGELFF | TRBJ2-2 | TRBV19 | NA | NA
TGTGCCACCCTCGGGGGTTACAATGAGCAGTTCTTC | CATLGGYNEQFF | TRBJ2-1 | TRBV19 | NA | NA
TGTGCCAGTAGTATTGACAGGGTGGGTGAAGCTTTCTTT | CASSIDRVGEAFF | TRBJ1-1 | TRBV19 | TRBD1 | once
TGCAGCGTTTCCATGAGGCTCATCCATGAGCAGTTCTTC | CSVSMRLIHEQFF | TRBJ2-1 | TRBV29-1 | NA | NA
TGTGCCAGCAGTTTAAGTAACAGGCGGGAGAAGGGGGAGCAGTTCTTC | CASSLSNRREKGEQFF | TRBJ2-1 | TRBV28 | TRBD2 | NA
TGCGCCAGCAGCCAAGACCCGACTAGCGGGACCCACAATGAGCAGTTCTTC | CASSQDPTSGTHNEQFF | TRBJ2-1 | TRBV4-1 | TRBD2 | NA
TGTGCCGGAAAACGGGACTCGATTGCTAATGAAAAACTGTTTTTT | CAGKRDSIANEKLFF | TRBJ1-4 | TRBV2 | NA | NA
TGTGCCAGCAGCCAATGGACAGGTAACACTGAAGCTTTCTTT | CASSQWTGNTEAFF | TRBJ1-1 | TRBV4-2 | TRBD1 | once
TGTGCCAGCTCACCCTATGGAGTCGAAAAACTGTTTTTT | CASSPYGVEKLFF | TRBJ1-4 | TRBV18 | NA | NA
TGTGCCAGCAGCCGACGACAGGGAAATGAAGCTTTCTTT | CASSRRQGNEAFF | TRBJ1-1 | TRBV14 | TRBD1 | NA
TGTGCCAGCAGCAGGACTAGCGGGAGCTCCTACAATGAGCAGTTCTTC | CASSRTSGSSYNEQFF | TRBJ2-1 | TRBV5-6 | TRBD2 | NA
TGTGCCAGTAGTATTGGACAGGGAAACAATCAGCCCCAGCATTTT | CASSIGQGNNQPQHF | TRBJ1-5 | TRBV19 | TRBD1 | NA